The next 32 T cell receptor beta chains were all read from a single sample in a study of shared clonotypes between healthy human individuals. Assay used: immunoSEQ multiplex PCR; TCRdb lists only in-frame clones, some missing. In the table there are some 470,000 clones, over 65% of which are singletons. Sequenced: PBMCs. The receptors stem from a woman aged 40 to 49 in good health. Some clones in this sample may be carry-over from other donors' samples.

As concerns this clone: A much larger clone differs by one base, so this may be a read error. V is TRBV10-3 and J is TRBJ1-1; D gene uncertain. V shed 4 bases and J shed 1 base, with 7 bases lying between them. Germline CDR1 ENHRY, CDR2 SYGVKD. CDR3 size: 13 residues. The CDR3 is CAISGYKNTEAFF. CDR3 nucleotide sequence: TGTGCCATCAGTGGGTACAAGAACACTGAAGCTTTCTTT.

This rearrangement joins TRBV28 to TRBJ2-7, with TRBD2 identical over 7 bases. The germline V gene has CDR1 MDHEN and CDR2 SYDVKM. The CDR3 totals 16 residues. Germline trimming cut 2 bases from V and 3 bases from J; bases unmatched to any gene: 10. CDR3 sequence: CASSLGPGGSSYEQYF. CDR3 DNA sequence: TGTGCCAGCAGTTTAGGACCGGGAGGTTCTAGCTACGAGCAGTACTTC. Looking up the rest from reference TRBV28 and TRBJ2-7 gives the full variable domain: DVKVTQSSRYLVKRTGEKVFLECVQDMDHENMFWYRQDPGLGLRLIYFSYDVKMKEKGDIPEGYSVSREKKERFSLILESASTNQTSMYLCASSLGPGGSSYEQYFGPGTRLTVT.

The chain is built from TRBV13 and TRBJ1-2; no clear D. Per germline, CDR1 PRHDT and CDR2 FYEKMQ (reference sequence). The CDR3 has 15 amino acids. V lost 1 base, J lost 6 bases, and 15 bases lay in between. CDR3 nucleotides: TGTGCCAGCAGCTTAGAGCCGCGGCCAAACAATGGCTACACCTTC. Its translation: CASSLEPRPNNGYTF. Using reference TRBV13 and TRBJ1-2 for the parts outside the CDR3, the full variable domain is AAGVIQSPRHLIKEKRETATLKCYPIPRHDTVYWYQQGPGQDPQFLISFYEKMQSDKGSIPDRFSAQQFSDYHSELNMSSLELGDSALYFCASSLEPRPNNGYTFGSGTRLTVV.

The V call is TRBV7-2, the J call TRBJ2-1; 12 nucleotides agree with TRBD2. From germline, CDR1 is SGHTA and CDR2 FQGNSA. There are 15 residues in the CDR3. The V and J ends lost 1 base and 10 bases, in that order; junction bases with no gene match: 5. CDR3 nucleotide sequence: TGTGCCAGCAGCTTAGTACTAGCGGGAGGCAACGAGCAGTTCTTC. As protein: CASSLVLAGGNEQFF.

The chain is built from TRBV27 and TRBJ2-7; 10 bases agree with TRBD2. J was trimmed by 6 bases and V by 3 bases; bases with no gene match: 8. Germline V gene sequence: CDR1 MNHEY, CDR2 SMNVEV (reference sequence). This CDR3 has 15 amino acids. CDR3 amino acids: CASSLALAGAFEQYF. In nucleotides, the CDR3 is TGTGCCAGCAGTTTGGCCCTAGCGGGAGCGTTCGAGCAGTACTTC.

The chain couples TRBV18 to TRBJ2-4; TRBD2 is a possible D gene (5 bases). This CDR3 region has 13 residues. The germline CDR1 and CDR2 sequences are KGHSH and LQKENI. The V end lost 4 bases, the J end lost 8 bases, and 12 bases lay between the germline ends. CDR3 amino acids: CASSQGAGDIQYF. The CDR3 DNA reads TGTGCCAGCTCACAGGGAGCCGGGGACATTCAGTACTTC.

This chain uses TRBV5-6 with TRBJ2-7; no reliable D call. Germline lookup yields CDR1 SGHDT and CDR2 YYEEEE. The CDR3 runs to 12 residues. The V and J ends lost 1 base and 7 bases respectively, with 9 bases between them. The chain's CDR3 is CASSLPAGEQYF. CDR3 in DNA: TGTGCCAGCAGCTTGCCAGCTGGGGAGCAGTACTTC.

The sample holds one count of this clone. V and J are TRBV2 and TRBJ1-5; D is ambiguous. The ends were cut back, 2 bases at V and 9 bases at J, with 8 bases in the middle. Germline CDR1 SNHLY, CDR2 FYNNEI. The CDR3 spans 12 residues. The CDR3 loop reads CASSEISGPQHF. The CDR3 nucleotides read TGTGCCAGCAGTGAAATTTCCGGGCCCCAGCATTTT.

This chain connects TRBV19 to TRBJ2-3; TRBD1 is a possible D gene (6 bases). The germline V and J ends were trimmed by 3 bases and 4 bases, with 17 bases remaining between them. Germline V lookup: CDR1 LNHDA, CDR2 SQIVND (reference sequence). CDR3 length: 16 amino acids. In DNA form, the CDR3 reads TGTGCCAGTAGTATTGGGGGCGTGGCAGGGTCAGATACGCAGTATTTT. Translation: CASSIGGVAGSDTQYF.

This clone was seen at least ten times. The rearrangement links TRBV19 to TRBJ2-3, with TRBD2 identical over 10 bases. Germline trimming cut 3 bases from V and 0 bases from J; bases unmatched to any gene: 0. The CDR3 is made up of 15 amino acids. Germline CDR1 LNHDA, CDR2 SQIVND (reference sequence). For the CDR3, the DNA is TGTGCCAGTAGTATGGGACTAGCGAGCACAGATACGCAGTATTTT. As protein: CASSMGLASTDTQYF.

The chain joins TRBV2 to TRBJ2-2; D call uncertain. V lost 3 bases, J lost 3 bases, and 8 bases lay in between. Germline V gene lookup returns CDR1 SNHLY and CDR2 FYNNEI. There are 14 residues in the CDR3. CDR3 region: CASSDIADTGELFF. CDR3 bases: TGTGCCAGCAGTGATATCGCTGACACCGGGGAGCTGTTTTTT.

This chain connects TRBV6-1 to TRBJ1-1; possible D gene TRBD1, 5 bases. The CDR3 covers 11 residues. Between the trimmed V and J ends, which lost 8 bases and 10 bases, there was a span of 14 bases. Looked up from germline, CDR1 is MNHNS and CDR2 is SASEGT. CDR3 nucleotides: TGTGCCAGCTCCCTGTGGGGGGGAGCTTTCTTT. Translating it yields CASSLWGGAFF.

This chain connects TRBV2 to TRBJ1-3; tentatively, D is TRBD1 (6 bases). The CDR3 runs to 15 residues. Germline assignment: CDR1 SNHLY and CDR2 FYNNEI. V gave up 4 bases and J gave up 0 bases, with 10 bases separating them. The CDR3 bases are TGTGCCAGCAGTGCGGACAGTATCTCTGGAAACACCATATATTTT. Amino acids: CASSADSISGNTIYF.

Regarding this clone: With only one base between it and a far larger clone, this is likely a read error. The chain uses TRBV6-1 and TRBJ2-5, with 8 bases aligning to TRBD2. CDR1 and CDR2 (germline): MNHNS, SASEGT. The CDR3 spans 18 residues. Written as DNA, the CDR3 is TGTGTCAGCAGTGACGGGTTGGAGCGGGAGTACCGCCAAGAGACCCAGTACTTC. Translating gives CVSSDGLEREYRQETQYF.

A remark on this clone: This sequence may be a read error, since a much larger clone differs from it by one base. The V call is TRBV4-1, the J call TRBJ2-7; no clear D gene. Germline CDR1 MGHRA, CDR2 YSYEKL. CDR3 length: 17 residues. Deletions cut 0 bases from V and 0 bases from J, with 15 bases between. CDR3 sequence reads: CASSQEFEARPSYEQYF. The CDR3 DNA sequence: TGCGCCAGCAGCCAAGAGTTCGAGGCTCGTCCCTCCTACGAGCAGTACTTC.

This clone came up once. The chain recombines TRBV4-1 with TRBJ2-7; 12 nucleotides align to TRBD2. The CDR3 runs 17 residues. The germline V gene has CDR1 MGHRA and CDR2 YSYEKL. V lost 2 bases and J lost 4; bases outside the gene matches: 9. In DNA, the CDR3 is TGCGCCAGCAGCCAATATGGTCTAGCGGGGGGGACGTACGAGCAGTACTTC. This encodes CASSQYGLAGGTYEQYF.

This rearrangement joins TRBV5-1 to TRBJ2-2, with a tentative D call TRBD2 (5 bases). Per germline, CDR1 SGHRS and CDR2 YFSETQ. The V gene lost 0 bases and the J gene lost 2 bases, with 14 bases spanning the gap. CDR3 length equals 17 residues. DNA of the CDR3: TGCGCCAGCAGCTTGGAGGGCCTGGGAGTTAACACCGGGGAGCTGTTTTTT. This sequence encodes CASSLEGLGVNTGELFF. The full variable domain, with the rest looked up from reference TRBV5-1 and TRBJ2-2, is KAGVTQTPRYLIKTRGQQVTLSCSPISGHRSVSWYQQTPGQGLQFLFEYFSETQRNKGNFPGRFSGRQFSNSRSEMNVSTLELGDSALYLCASSLEGLGVNTGELFFGEGSRLTVL.

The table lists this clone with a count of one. The CDR3 coding sequence is TGCAGCGTCACGACCGGGGACAGGCATGGCTACACCTTC. Amino acids: CSVTTGDRHGYTF. This chain joins TRBV29-1 and TRBJ1-2, with TRBD1 matching 8 bases. J lost 6 bases, V lost 6 bases, and 9 bases had no gene match. Germline CDR1 and CDR2: SQVTM and ANQGSEA. The CDR3 contains 13 residues. Supplemented by reference TRBV29-1 and TRBJ1-2, the full variable domain reads SAVISQKPSRDICQRGTSLTIQCQVDSQVTMMFWYRQQPGQSLTLIATANQGSEATYESGFVIDKFPISRPNLTFSTLTVSNMSPEDSSIYLCSVTTGDRHGYTFGSGTRLTVV.

DNA of the CDR3: TGTGCCAGCAGCATTGGACAGGGGGACTCTGGAAACACCATATATTTT. This encodes CASSIGQGDSGNTIYF. The rearrangement uses TRBV9 and TRBJ1-3; 10 bases line up with TRBD1. The CDR3 covers 16 residues. The junction had 4 bases not matched to a gene; V was cut back by 4 bases and J by 0 bases. Per germline, CDR1 SGDLS and CDR2 YYNGEE.

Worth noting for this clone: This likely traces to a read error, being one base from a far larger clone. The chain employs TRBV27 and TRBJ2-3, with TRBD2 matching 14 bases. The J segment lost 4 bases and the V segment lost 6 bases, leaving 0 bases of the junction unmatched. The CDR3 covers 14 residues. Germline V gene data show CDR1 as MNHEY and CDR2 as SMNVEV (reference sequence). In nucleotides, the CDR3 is TGTGCCAGCAGGGGACTAGCGGGAGCAGATACGCAGTATTTT. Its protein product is CASRGLAGADTQYF.

The CDR3 here is CAWSTGAGTDTQYF. In nucleotides, the CDR3 is TGTGCCTGGTCTACGGGGGCTGGCACAGATACGCAGTATTTT. The chain combines TRBV30 with TRBJ2-3; D tentatively fits TRBD1 or TRBD2 (6 bases each). V was clipped by 5 bases and J by 1 base, with 13 bases between them. CDR1 and CDR2 from the germline V gene are GTSNPN and SVGIG (reference sequence). This CDR3 contains 14 residues.

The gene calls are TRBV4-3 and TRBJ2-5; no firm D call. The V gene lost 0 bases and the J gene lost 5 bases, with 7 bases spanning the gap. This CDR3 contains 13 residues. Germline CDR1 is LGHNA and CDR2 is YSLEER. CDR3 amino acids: CASSQDRWETQYF. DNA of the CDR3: TGCGCCAGCAGCCAAGATCGGTGGGAGACCCAGTACTTC.

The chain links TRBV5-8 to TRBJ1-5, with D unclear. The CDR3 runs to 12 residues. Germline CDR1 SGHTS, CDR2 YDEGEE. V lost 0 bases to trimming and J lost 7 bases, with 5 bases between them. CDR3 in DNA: TGTGCCAGCAGCTTGGGTCCCCAGCCCCAGCATTTT. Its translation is CASSLGPQPQHF.

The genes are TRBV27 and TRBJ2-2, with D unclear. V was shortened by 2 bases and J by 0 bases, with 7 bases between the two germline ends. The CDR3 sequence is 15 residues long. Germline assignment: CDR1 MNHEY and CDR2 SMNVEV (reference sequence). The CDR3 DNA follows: TGTGCCAGCAGTTTAAAGACTCCGAACACCGGGGAGCTGTTTTTT. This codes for CASSLKTPNTGELFF.

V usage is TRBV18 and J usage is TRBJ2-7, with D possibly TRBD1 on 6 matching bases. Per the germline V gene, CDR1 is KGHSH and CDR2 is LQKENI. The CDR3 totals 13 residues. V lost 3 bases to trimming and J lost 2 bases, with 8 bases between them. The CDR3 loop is CASSPGAAYEQYF. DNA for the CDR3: TGTGCCAGCTCACCGGGGGCGGCCTACGAGCAGTACTTC.

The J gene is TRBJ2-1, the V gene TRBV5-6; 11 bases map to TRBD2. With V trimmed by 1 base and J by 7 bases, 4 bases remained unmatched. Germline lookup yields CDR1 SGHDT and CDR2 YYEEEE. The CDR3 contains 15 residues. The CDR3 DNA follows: TGTGCCAGCAGCTTGCCTAGCGGGAGGATGAATGAGCAGTTCTTC. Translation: CASSLPSGRMNEQFF.

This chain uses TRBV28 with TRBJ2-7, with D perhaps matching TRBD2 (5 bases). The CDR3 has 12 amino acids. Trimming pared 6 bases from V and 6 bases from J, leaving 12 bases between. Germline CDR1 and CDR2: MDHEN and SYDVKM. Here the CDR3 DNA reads TGTGCCAGCAGCGAACTAGTCCCCGAGCAGTACTTC. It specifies CASSELVPEQYF.

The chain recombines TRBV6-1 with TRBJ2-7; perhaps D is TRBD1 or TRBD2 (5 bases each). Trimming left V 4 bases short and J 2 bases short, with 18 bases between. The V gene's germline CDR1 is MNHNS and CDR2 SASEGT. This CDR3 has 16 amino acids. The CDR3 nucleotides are TGTGCCAGCAGTGGGGGACCGGGACGCGGGCCCTACGAGCAGTACTTC. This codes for CASSGGPGRGPYEQYF.

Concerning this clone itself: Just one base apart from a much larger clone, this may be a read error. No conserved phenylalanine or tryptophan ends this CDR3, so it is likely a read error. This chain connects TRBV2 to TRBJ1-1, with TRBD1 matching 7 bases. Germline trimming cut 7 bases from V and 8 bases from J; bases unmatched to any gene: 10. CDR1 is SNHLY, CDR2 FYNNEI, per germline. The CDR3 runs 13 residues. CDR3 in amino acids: CASTSSRGTEAFL. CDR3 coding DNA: TGTGCCAGCACCTCGAGCAGGGGGACCGAAGCTTTCCTT.

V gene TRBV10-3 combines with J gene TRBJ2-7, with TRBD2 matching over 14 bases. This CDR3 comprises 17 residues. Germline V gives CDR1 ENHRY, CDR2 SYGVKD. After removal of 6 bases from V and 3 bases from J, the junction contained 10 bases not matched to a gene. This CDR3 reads CAISEPGLAGEFYEQYF. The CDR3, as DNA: TGTGCCATCAGCGAGCCGGGACTAGCGGGAGAATTCTACGAGCAGTACTTC.

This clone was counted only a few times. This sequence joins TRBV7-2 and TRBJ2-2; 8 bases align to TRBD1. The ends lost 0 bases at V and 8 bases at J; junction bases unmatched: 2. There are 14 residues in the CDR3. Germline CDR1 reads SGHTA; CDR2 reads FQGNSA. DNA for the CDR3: TGTGCCAGCAGCTTAGCCCGGGACAGGGGGGAGCTGTTTTTT. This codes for CASSLARDRGELFF.

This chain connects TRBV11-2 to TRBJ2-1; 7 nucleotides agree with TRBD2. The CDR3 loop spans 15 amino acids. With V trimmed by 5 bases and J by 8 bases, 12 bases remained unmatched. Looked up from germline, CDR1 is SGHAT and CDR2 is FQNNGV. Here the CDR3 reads CASSPRTRFNDEQFF. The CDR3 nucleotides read TGTGCCAGCAGCCCGCGGACTAGATTCAACGATGAGCAGTTCTTC.